A selection of T cell receptor beta chains follows, all from one sample in a study of CD8 T cells in Susac syndrome. TCRdb reprocessed the immunoSEQ multiplex PCR reads with MiXCR, giving one entry per CDR3 protein. Of approximately 130,000 distinct CDR3 sequences listed, 94% were seen once; the top ten hold 0.095% to 0.1%. The sample was CD4+ T cells from PBMCs. These receptors all stem from a human donor in good health. Each CDR3 is given with its conserved first and last residue. Fields, in order: CDR3 DNA, CDR3 protein, J gene, D gene, V gene, clone size. The D gene is left open where the match is weak. The size entry is marked missing in some rows and otherwise reads once, few, many or a size class.

cdr3_nt: TGTGCCAGCAGGGAAAGGGGTTCACCCCTCCACTTT
cdr3_aa: CASRERGSPLHF
j_call: TRBJ1-6
d_call: NA
v_call: TRBV6-1
clone_size: NA

cdr3_nt: TGTGCCTGGAGTGTCGGGACTAGCGGATACAATGAGCAGTTCTTC
cdr3_aa: CAWSVGTSGYNEQFF
j_call: TRBJ2-1
d_call: TRBD2
v_call: TRBV30
clone_size: NA

cdr3_nt: TGTGCCAGCAGTTTCCCTACGGGCGAGCAGTACTTC
cdr3_aa: CASSFPTGEQYF
j_call: TRBJ2-7
d_call: NA
v_call: TRBV11-2
clone_size: NA

cdr3_nt: TGTGCCAGCAGCCCCGTGACAGGGCGAGAGACCCAGTACTTC
cdr3_aa: CASSPVTGRETQYF
j_call: TRBJ2-5
d_call: TRBD1
v_call: TRBV11-2
clone_size: once

cdr3_nt: TGCAGTGCTATAAAGAGCTTTGGCACAGATACGCAGTATTTT
cdr3_aa: CSAIKSFGTDTQYF
j_call: TRBJ2-3
d_call: NA
v_call: TRBV20-1
clone_size: NA

cdr3_nt: TGTGCCAGCAGCTGGACTAGCGGGACCTACGAGCAGTACTTC
cdr3_aa: CASSWTSGTYEQYF
j_call: TRBJ2-7
d_call: TRBD2
v_call: TRBV2
clone_size: NA

cdr3_nt: TGTGCCACCAGCAGAGATCGGGGGCAAGAGACCCAGTACTTC
cdr3_aa: CATSRDRGQETQYF
j_call: TRBJ2-5
d_call: NA
v_call: TRBV15
clone_size: NA

cdr3_nt: TGTGCCAGCAGCTTCGCCCCGGGACTTGCTAATTCACCCCTCCACTTT
cdr3_aa: CASSFAPGLANSPLHF
j_call: TRBJ1-6
d_call: NA
v_call: TRBV2
clone_size: once

cdr3_nt: TGTGCCAGCAGCTCCGGAGTTCCGTCCTACAATGAGCAGTTCTTC
cdr3_aa: CASSSGVPSYNEQFF
j_call: TRBJ2-1
d_call: NA
v_call: TRBV7-9
clone_size: NA

cdr3_nt: TGTGCCACCAGCAGGCCTGAGACCTACGAGCAGTACTTC
cdr3_aa: CATSRPETYEQYF
j_call: TRBJ2-7
d_call: NA
v_call: TRBV15
clone_size: NA

cdr3_nt: TGTGCCAGCAGCCAAGATTGGCGGGGGCTGTACTTC
cdr3_aa: CASSQDWRGLYF
j_call: TRBJ2-4
d_call: NA
v_call: TRBV3-1
clone_size: NA

cdr3_nt: TGTGCCTCCCTCCGGGGACTGACCACCGGGGAGCTGTTTTTT
cdr3_aa: CASLRGLTTGELFF
j_call: TRBJ2-2
d_call: NA
v_call: TRBV30
clone_size: NA

cdr3_nt: TGTGCCAGCAGGACAGGGGGCGTCTCTGGGGCCAACGTCCTGACTTTC
cdr3_aa: CASRTGGVSGANVLTF
j_call: TRBJ2-6
d_call: TRBD1
v_call: TRBV5-4
clone_size: NA

cdr3_nt: TGTGCCAGCAGTCCCGGCCTGCGGGGGTCCTACAATGAGCAGTTCTTC
cdr3_aa: CASSPGLRGSYNEQFF
j_call: TRBJ2-1
d_call: TRBD2
v_call: TRBV6-2/TRBV6-3
clone_size: NA

cdr3_nt: TGTGCCAGCAGTGCCCAGCCCGAAAGTGGCGAGCAGTACTTC
cdr3_aa: CASSAQPESGEQYF
j_call: TRBJ2-7
d_call: NA
v_call: TRBV7-3
clone_size: once

cdr3_nt: TGTGCCAGCAGCCCACCCGGGAACCAAGAGACCCAGTACTTC
cdr3_aa: CASSPPGNQETQYF
j_call: TRBJ2-5
d_call: NA
v_call: TRBV7-2
clone_size: NA

cdr3_nt: TGTGCCAGCAGTGTTCGAGGAGCCCATACCTACGAGCAGTACTTC
cdr3_aa: CASSVRGAHTYEQYF
j_call: TRBJ2-7
d_call: NA
v_call: TRBV2
clone_size: NA

cdr3_nt: TGTGCCAGCAGCCCCCCCCAGCGTGCGGTTGGGACGTGGGAGACCCAGTACTTC
cdr3_aa: CASSPPQRAVGTWETQYF
j_call: TRBJ2-5
d_call: NA
v_call: TRBV7-3
clone_size: NA

cdr3_nt: TGTGCCAGCAGTTTATTACAGGGTGGTAACTATGGCTACACCTTC
cdr3_aa: CASSLLQGGNYGYTF
j_call: TRBJ1-2
d_call: NA
v_call: TRBV27
clone_size: NA

cdr3_nt: TGCAGTGCTAGAGGTGCCGGGGCCGGGGCCAACGTCCTGACTTTC
cdr3_aa: CSARGAGAGANVLTF
j_call: TRBJ2-6
d_call: NA
v_call: TRBV20-1
clone_size: NA

cdr3_nt: TGTGCCAGCAGCACAGGGGTCTCAGGCACAGATACGCAGTATTTT
cdr3_aa: CASSTGVSGTDTQYF
j_call: TRBJ2-3
d_call: TRBD1
v_call: TRBV9
clone_size: NA

cdr3_nt: TGTGCCAGCAGACCGAAGATACTAGCGGGATGGGACCCTAAGAAAAACATTCAGTACTTC
cdr3_aa: CASRPKILAGWDPKKNIQYF
j_call: TRBJ2-4
d_call: TRBD2
v_call: TRBV6-1
clone_size: once

cdr3_nt: TGCGCCAGCAGCTTGGGACTTCAGCAGCCCCAGCATTTT
cdr3_aa: CASSLGLQQPQHF
j_call: TRBJ1-5
d_call: NA
v_call: TRBV5-1
clone_size: NA

cdr3_nt: TGTGCCTGGGGGACAACACCCTACGAGCAGTACTTC
cdr3_aa: CAWGTTPYEQYF
j_call: TRBJ2-7
d_call: NA
v_call: TRBV30
clone_size: NA

cdr3_nt: TGTGCCAGCAGCACTAGCGGGGGAATTTCCTACGAGCAGTACTTC
cdr3_aa: CASSTSGGISYEQYF
j_call: TRBJ2-7
d_call: TRBD2
v_call: TRBV11-2
clone_size: NA

cdr3_nt: TGTGCCAGCAGCCGCGACCACTCCTACGAGCAGTACTTC
cdr3_aa: CASSRDHSYEQYF
j_call: TRBJ2-7
d_call: NA
v_call: TRBV7-9
clone_size: NA

cdr3_nt: TGTGCCAGCCAGACCGGGAGGAGGTCCTACGAGCAGTACTTC
cdr3_aa: CASQTGRRSYEQYF
j_call: TRBJ2-7
d_call: TRBD2
v_call: TRBV27
clone_size: NA

cdr3_nt: TGTGCCAGCTCACCCCCCGGGACAGGGGGCTTAGATACGCAGTATTTT
cdr3_aa: CASSPPGTGGLDTQYF
j_call: TRBJ2-3
d_call: TRBD1
v_call: TRBV18
clone_size: NA

cdr3_nt: TGTGCCAGCAGCCAGGCCGGGACAGGGACCCAAAAACTGTTTTTT
cdr3_aa: CASSQAGTGTQKLFF
j_call: TRBJ1-4
d_call: TRBD1
v_call: TRBV14
clone_size: NA

cdr3_nt: TGCGCCAGCAGCTTGTCGACAGTGGCTGAAGCTTTCTTT
cdr3_aa: CASSLSTVAEAFF
j_call: TRBJ1-1
d_call: NA
v_call: TRBV5-1
clone_size: NA

cdr3_nt: TGTGCCAGCAGCGTAGGGGCGGGGGGACAATCACAGTCTATTCAGTACTTC
cdr3_aa: CASSVGAGGQSQSIQYF
j_call: TRBJ2-4
d_call: TRBD2
v_call: TRBV9
clone_size: few

cdr3_nt: TGTGCCAGCAGCTCCTTACAGAGCGGTAATGAAAAACTGTTTTTT
cdr3_aa: CASSSLQSGNEKLFF
j_call: TRBJ1-4
d_call: NA
v_call: TRBV7-2
clone_size: NA

cdr3_nt: TGTGCCACCACGGGGGGACAGGGGGCGCGGGGTGAAAAACTGTTTTTT
cdr3_aa: CATTGGQGARGEKLFF
j_call: TRBJ1-4
d_call: TRBD1
v_call: TRBV15
clone_size: NA

cdr3_nt: TGTGCCAGCAGCTCTCCAGGGGGTCATGAAGCTTTCTTT
cdr3_aa: CASSSPGGHEAFF
j_call: TRBJ1-1
d_call: TRBD1
v_call: TRBV7-3
clone_size: NA

cdr3_nt: TGTGCCTGGAGTTACGGGACAGGAGGAGAAAAACTGTTTTTT
cdr3_aa: CAWSYGTGGEKLFF
j_call: TRBJ1-4
d_call: TRBD1
v_call: TRBV30
clone_size: NA

cdr3_nt: TGTGCCTGGAGGGGACTAGCGGGAAATGAGCAGTTCTTC
cdr3_aa: CAWRGLAGNEQFF
j_call: TRBJ2-1
d_call: TRBD2
v_call: TRBV30
clone_size: NA

cdr3_nt: TGTGCCAGTAGGGGACTCTCCCTAACCGGGGAGCTGTTTTTT
cdr3_aa: CASRGLSLTGELFF
j_call: TRBJ2-2
d_call: NA
v_call: TRBV6-1
clone_size: once

cdr3_nt: TGCAGTGCAAGGGGGACAGGGCCCCCAGATACGCAGTATTTT
cdr3_aa: CSARGTGPPDTQYF
j_call: TRBJ2-3
d_call: TRBD1
v_call: TRBV20-1
clone_size: NA

cdr3_nt: TGTGCCAGCTCACCGGCGGACAGGGGGCGTGAAAAACTGTTTTTT
cdr3_aa: CASSPADRGREKLFF
j_call: TRBJ1-4
d_call: TRBD1
v_call: TRBV18
clone_size: NA

cdr3_nt: TGTGCCAGCAGTCTATCCCAATCCGCCTCCTACAATGAGCAGTTCTTC
cdr3_aa: CASSLSQSASYNEQFF
j_call: TRBJ2-1
d_call: NA
v_call: TRBV2
clone_size: NA

cdr3_nt: TGTGCCAGCAGCCCTCCGGGGGGGGAGTCCTACAATGAGCAGTTCTTC
cdr3_aa: CASSPPGGESYNEQFF
j_call: TRBJ2-1
d_call: TRBD2
v_call: TRBV7-9
clone_size: NA

cdr3_nt: TGTGCCAGTAGTATAGCGGGAAATCCGGCAGATACGCAGTATTTT
cdr3_aa: CASSIAGNPADTQYF
j_call: TRBJ2-3
d_call: NA
v_call: TRBV19
clone_size: NA

cdr3_nt: TGTGCCAGCAGTCCGACGGGTACTTATAGAGCAGCTTTCTTT
cdr3_aa: CASSPTGTYRAAFF
j_call: TRBJ1-1
d_call: NA
v_call: TRBV28
clone_size: NA

cdr3_nt: TGCAGCTGTACCGAAAGGGGTAGGGACACCATATATTTT
cdr3_aa: CSCTERGRDTIYF
j_call: TRBJ1-3
d_call: NA
v_call: TRBV29-1
clone_size: NA